Shown below are 8 T cell receptor beta chains from a single sample sequenced in a study of chemoradiotherapy in HPV16-positive cancers. Method: immunoSEQ multiplex PCR; TCRdb's copy keeps in-frame clones and lacks some. Here the sample spans around 11,000 clones, 74% being singletons. The sample was acquired from a patient who underwent chemoradiotherapy. All receptors derive from a human donor with HPV-associated anogenital cancer.

J is TRBJ2-6 and V is TRBV29-1, with 7 positions matching TRBD1. The CDR3 extends over 20 amino acids. V was pared by 3 bases and J by 0 bases, with 17 bases of the junction left unmatched. Germline V CDR1 and CDR2: SQVTM, ANQGSEA. CDR3 bases: TGCAGCGTTGAGGGCGATTACAACAGGGGAACCGACTCTGGGGCCAACGTCCTGACTTTC. As protein: CSVEGDYNRGTDSGANVLTF.

The chain joins TRBV5-8 to TRBJ2-3, with 8 bases identical to TRBD2. This CDR3 spans 14 amino acids. Per the germline V gene, CDR1 is SGHTS and CDR2 is YDEGEE. The V segment lost 4 bases and the J segment 3 bases; nucleotides outside the gene matches: 4. CDR3 loop: CASSKAGATDTQYF. The CDR3 nucleotides are TGTGCCAGCAGCAAAGCGGGAGCGACAGATACGCAGTATTTT.

Remarks on this clone: The junction departs from the called germline gene at one end, perhaps through a read error. The chain's CDR3 is CASSLGYSGDSGTF. The CDR3, as DNA: TGCGCCAGCAGCTTGGGGTATTCAGGGGACTCGGGAACATTT. This chain uses TRBV5-1 with TRBJ1-6; a weak D match, TRBD1 (6 bases). The length of the CDR3 is 14 residues. Germline V gene lookup returns CDR1 SGHRS and CDR2 YFSETQ.

This clone was seen more than once but under ten times. The genes are TRBV15 and TRBJ2-5; maybe TRBD1 (6 bases). Germline V gene data show CDR1 as LNHNV and CDR2 as YYDKDF (reference sequence). V was trimmed by 4 bases and J by 5 bases, leaving 11 bases between them. The CDR3 has 13 amino acids. The CDR3 loop is CATSIDRWETQYF. CDR3 sequence (DNA): TGTGCCACCAGCATTGACAGGTGGGAGACCCAGTACTTC.

V is TRBV27 and J is TRBJ1-2, with D possibly being TRBD1 (5 bases). The germline gives CDR1 MNHEY, CDR2 SMNVEV (reference sequence). The CDR3 spans 13 residues. The V gene lost 5 bases and the J gene lost 3 bases, with 10 bases spanning the gap. CDR3 sequence reads: CASSGGGDYGYTF. DNA of the CDR3: TGTGCCAGCAGTGGGGGAGGGGACTATGGCTACACCTTC.

This clone was seen once. The rearrangement joins TRBV7-2 to TRBJ1-5, with TRBD1 matching over 8 bases. From germline, CDR1 is SGHTA and CDR2 FQGNSA. The CDR3 has 17 residues. Trimming took 3 bases from V and 3 from J; bases not matched to a gene: 10. Here the CDR3 DNA reads TGTGCCAGCAGCTTTTTGGCAGGGGGCTGGAACAATCAGCCCCAGCATTTT. Translation gives CASSFLAGGWNNQPQHF.

CDR3 nucleotides: TGTGCCAGCAGTGAACCAGGGCTGCGATGGGGCTACACCTTC. This codes for CASSEPGLRWGYTF. The chain uses TRBV6-1 and TRBJ1-2; D is perhaps TRBD1 (5 bases). CDR3 length: 14 residues. Looked up from germline, CDR1 is MNHNS and CDR2 is SASEGT. Deletions cut 2 bases from V and 8 bases from J, with 15 bases between.

The rearrangement uses TRBV15 and TRBJ2-1; possibly TRBD1 for D (6 bases). From germline, CDR1 is LNHNV and CDR2 YYDKDF (reference sequence). The V end lost 3 bases, the J end lost 5 bases, and 26 bases lay between the germline ends. The CDR3 loop spans 19 amino acids. Here the CDR3 reads CATSSSQGFLGLANNEQFF. CDR3 bases: TGTGCCACCAGCAGTTCACAGGGCTTTCTTGGGCTGGCTAACAATGAGCAGTTCTTC.